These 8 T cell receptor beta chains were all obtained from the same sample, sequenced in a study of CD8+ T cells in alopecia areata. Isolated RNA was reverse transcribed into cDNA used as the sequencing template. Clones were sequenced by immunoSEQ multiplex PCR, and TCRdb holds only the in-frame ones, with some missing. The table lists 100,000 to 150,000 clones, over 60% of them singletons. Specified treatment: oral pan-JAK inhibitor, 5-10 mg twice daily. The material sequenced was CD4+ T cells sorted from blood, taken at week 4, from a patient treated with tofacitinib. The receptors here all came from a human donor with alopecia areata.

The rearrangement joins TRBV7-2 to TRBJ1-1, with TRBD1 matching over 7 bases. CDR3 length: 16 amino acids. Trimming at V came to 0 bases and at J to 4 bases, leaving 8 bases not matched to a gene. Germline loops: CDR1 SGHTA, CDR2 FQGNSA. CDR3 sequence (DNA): TGTGCCAGCAGCTTAGCGCATAGACAGGGCTTCACTGAAGCTTTCTTT. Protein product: CASSLAHRQGFTEAFF.

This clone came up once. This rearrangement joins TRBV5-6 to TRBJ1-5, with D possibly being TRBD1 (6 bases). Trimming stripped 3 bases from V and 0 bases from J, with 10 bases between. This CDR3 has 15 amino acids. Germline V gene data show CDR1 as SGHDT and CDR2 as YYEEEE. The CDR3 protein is CASSSTGRSNQPQHF. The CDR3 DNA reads TGTGCCAGCAGCTCAACAGGGCGTAGCAATCAGCCCCAGCATTTT.

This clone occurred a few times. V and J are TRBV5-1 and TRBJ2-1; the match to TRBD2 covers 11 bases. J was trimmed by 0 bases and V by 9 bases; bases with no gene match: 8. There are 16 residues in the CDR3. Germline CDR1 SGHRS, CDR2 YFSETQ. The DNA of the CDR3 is TGCGCCACCAAGGGGACTAGCGGTAGCTCCTACAATGAGCAGTTCTTC. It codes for CATKGTSGSSYNEQFF.

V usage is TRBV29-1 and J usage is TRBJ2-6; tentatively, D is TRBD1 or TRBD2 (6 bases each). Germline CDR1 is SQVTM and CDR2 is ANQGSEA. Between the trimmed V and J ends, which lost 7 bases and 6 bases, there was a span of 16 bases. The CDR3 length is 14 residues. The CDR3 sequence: CSALGGGLANVLTF. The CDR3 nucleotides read TGCAGCGCTTTGGGGGGCGGGCTGGCCAACGTCCTGACTTTC.

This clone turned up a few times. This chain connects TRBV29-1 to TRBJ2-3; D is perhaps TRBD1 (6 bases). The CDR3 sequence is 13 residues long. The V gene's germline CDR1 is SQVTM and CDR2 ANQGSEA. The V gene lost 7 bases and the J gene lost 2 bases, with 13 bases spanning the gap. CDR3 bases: TGCAGCGCTGACAGGCCTTCCACAGATACGCAGTATTTT. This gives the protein CSADRPSTDTQYF.

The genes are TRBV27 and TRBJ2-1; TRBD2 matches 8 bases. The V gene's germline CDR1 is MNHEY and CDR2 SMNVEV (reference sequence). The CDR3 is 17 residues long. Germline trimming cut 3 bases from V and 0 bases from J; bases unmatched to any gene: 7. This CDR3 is CASSLFSGRSSYNEQFF. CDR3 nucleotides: TGTGCCAGCAGTTTGTTCAGCGGGAGATCCTCCTACAATGAGCAGTTCTTC.

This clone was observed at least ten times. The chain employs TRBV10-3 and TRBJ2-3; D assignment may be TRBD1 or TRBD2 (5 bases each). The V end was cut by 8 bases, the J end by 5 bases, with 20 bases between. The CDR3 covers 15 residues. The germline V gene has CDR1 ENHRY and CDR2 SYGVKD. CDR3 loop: CAIGRTHSSGDTQYF. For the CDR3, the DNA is TGTGCCATCGGACGGACACACTCGAGCGGAGATACGCAGTATTTT.

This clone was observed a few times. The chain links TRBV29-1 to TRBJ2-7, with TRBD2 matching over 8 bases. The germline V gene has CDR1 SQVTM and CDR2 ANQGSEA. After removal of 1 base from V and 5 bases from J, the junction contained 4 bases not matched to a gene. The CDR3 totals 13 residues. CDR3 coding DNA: TGCAGCGTTGAAGGACCGGGAGGGCACGAGCAGTACTTC. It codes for CSVEGPGGHEQYF.